This T cell receptor (beta chain) stems from a study of technical replicates of blood from a handful of donors. This table comes from immunoSEQ multiplex PCR, and its TCRdb copy is limited to in-frame clones, with some not included. Seen here are tens of thousands of clones, 95% to 97% observed once, and the top ten hold roughly 0.25%. V was pared by 0 bases and J by 0 bases, with 9 bases between. The CDR3 spans 15 residues. The germline CDR1 and CDR2 sequences are SGHAT and FQNNGV. V usage is TRBV11-2 and J usage is TRBJ2-7; unclear D gene. The sequenced sample consisted of T cells isolated from PBMCs. The TCR comes from a human donor in good health. CDR3 DNA: TGTGCCAGCAGCTTAGATACGCAGGCCTCCTACGAGCAGTACTTC. It specifies CASSLDTQASYEQYF.